Following are 10 T cell receptor beta chains from one sample sequenced in a study of T cell responses to AZD1222 COVID-19 vaccine (dated by TCRdb to 2020 to 2023). Interpreted using the paper, the time point label stands for: baseline before first vaccination. Library prep was done by the immunoSEQ multiplex PCR assay. Sourced from immuneACCESS, this table was stored by TCRdb with only in-frame sequences that have V and J called. A share of the clones is absent; for the studies checked, an unresolved V gene accounts for under half, and the remainder has no known explanation. The sample table lists 95,000 to 150,000 clones, 80% to 90% of them with a count of one. The leading ten clones occupy about 8.6% of the sample. Sequencing used peripheral blood, obtained on day 0 of AZD1222 vaccination. These receptors all stem from an adult in good health.

The chain is built from TRBV5-1 and TRBJ2-1; TRBD2 aligns across 12 bases. V dropped 0 bases and J dropped 3; count of bases not matched to a gene: 4. The CDR3 totals 17 residues. Germline V gene lookup returns CDR1 SGHRS and CDR2 YFSETQ. The CDR3 region has the DNA TGCGCCAGCAGCTTGGTCCTAGCGGGAGGGATCTACAATGAGCAGTTCTTC. Its translation: CASSLVLAGGIYNEQFF.

The rearrangement links TRBV29-1 to TRBJ2-1; TRBD2 aligns across 8 bases. Trimming took 6 bases from V and 10 from J; bases not matched to a gene: 14. This CDR3 is 14 amino acids long. The germline gives CDR1 SQVTM, CDR2 ANQGSEA. CDR3 in amino acids: CSVAALAGLGEQFF. The CDR3 DNA sequence: TGCAGCGTGGCGGCCCTAGCGGGTCTGGGGGAGCAGTTCTTC.

This clone has just a few counts. CDR3 DNA: TGTGCCAGCAGCTTGGGGCAGGGGCCAGGCCAGGGCGAGCAGTACTTC. Its translation is CASSLGQGPGQGEQYF. The rearrangement joins TRBV11-1 to TRBJ2-7; D perhaps matches TRBD1 (6 bases). The CDR3 contains 16 residues. Trimming stripped 3 bases from V and 6 bases from J, with 21 bases between. Looked up from germline, CDR1 is SGHAT and CDR2 is FQDESV (reference sequence). The full variable domain, rest sourced from reference TRBV11-1 and TRBJ2-7, is EAEVAQSPRYKITEKSQAVAFWCDPISGHATLYWYRQILGQGPELLVQFQDESVVDDSQLPKDRFSAERLKGVDSTLKIQPAELGDSAMYLCASSLGQGPGQGEQYFGPGTRLTVT.

The chain is built from TRBV6-1 and TRBJ1-2, with 10 bases identical to TRBD1. Germline CDR1 MNHNS, CDR2 SASEGT. V dropped 1 base and J dropped 6; count of bases not matched to a gene: 5. The CDR3 totals 15 residues. This CDR3 reads CASSEVGDRGHGYTF. The CDR3 bases are TGTGCCAGCAGTGAAGTAGGGGACAGGGGTCATGGCTACACCTTC.

The chain combines TRBV3-1 (or the pseudogene TRBV3-2) with TRBJ1-2, with TRBD1 identical over 8 bases. From germline, CDR1 is LGHDT and CDR2 YNNKEL (reference sequence). J gave up 3 bases and V 1 base, and 4 bases lay outside the gene matches. The CDR3 totals 15 residues. CDR3 region: CASSQGGQGYYGYTF. The CDR3 DNA reads TGTGCCAGCAGCCAAGGAGGACAGGGCTACTATGGCTACACCTTC.

V is TRBV20-1 and J is TRBJ1-3; TRBD1 might be the D (5 bases). This CDR3 is 14 amino acids long. The germline gives CDR1 DFQATT, CDR2 SNEGSKA (reference sequence). V was clipped by 3 bases and J by 0 bases, with 9 bases between them. The CDR3: CSASLGPSGNTIYF. CDR3 nucleotide sequence: TGCAGTGCTAGTCTGGGACCCTCTGGAAACACCATATATTTT.

This clone was observed a handful of times. The V call is TRBV9, the J call TRBJ1-6; D possibly corresponds to TRBD1 (5 bases). Deletions cut 0 bases from V and 4 bases from J, with 11 bases between. Germline CDR1 SGDLS, CDR2 YYNGEE. The CDR3 totals 16 residues. In DNA, the CDR3 is TGTGCCAGCAGCGTAGCACCAGGGCCGTATAATTCACCCCTCCACTTT. Amino acid sequence: CASSVAPGPYNSPLHF.

The chain combines TRBV4-1 with TRBJ1-1, with a tentative D call TRBD1 (5 bases). This CDR3 region has 16 residues. Germline lookup yields CDR1 MGHRA and CDR2 YSYEKL. Trimming left V 0 bases short and J 6 bases short, with 17 bases between. CDR3 nucleotide sequence: TGCGCCAGCAGCCAAGAAGGGATGACAGAGACCCCTGAAGCTTTCTTT. This sequence encodes CASSQEGMTETPEAFF.

This sequence joins TRBV6-5 and TRBJ2-3, with no clear D. This CDR3 region has 15 residues. V lost 0 bases to trimming and J lost 2 bases, with 9 bases between them. Germline lookup yields CDR1 MNHEY and CDR2 SVGAGI. The CDR3 DNA sequence: TGTGCCAGCAGTTACTCGGTACAGCTCACAGATACGCAGTATTTT. This encodes CASSYSVQLTDTQYF.

The chain links TRBV19 to TRBJ2-5; 11 nucleotides match TRBD1. J gave up 5 bases and V 6 bases, and 5 bases lay outside the gene matches. CDR1 and CDR2 from the germline V gene are LNHDA and SQIVND (reference sequence). The CDR3 consists of 14 residues. The CDR3 DNA reads as TGTGCCAGTAGGGGGACAGGGGGAGGGGAGACCCAGTACTTC. It encodes CASRGTGGGETQYF.